A selection of T cell receptor beta chains follows, all from one sample in a study of T cell responses to AZD1222 COVID-19 vaccine. Clones were read by immunoSEQ multiplex PCR, and TCRdb kept only the in-frame ones, dropping some. The sample holds over 95,000 clones, 91% seen once. Here the sequenced sample was peripheral blood, taken 28 days after the second AZD1222 dose. The receptors stem from an adult who received the AZD1222 COVID-19 vaccine. Each CDR3 is given with its conserved first and last residue. The D gene is left open where the match is weak. Clone size appears in some rows only: once, few, many, or a class for an expanded clone.

cdr3_nt,cdr3_aa,j_call,clone_size,d_call,v_call
TGTGCCAGCAGTTCCGGGGTCGACTACGAGCAGTACTTC,CASSSGVDYEQYF,TRBJ2-7,-,-,TRBV28
TGCGCCAGCAGCCCAGTCAGGGGCAACACTGAAGCTTTCTTT,CASSPVRGNTEAFF,TRBJ1-1,-,-,TRBV5-1
TGCGCCAGCAGCTTGAACAGGGGTAACTATGGCTACACCTTC,CASSLNRGNYGYTF,TRBJ1-2,-,TRBD1,TRBV5-1
TGCGCCAGCAGCCAAGAGACACTGAACACCGGGGAGCTGTTTTTT,CASSQETLNTGELFF,TRBJ2-2,-,-,TRBV4-1
TGTGCCAGCTCACCCCGGGACAAGGTAAAAATGAACACTGAAGCTTTCTTT,CASSPRDKVKMNTEAFF,TRBJ1-1,once,-,TRBV18
TGCGCCAGCAGCTTGGGACTAGCGGGAACAGATACGCAGTATTTT,CASSLGLAGTDTQYF,TRBJ2-3,-,TRBD2,TRBV5-1
TGCGCCAGCAGCCCGACTAGCGGGAGTGAGACCCAGTACTTC,CASSPTSGSETQYF,TRBJ2-5,-,TRBD2,TRBV5-1
TGTGCCACCAGTGATTTCGGACAGGGGGCGATGAATGAGCAGTTCTTC,CATSDFGQGAMNEQFF,TRBJ2-1,-,TRBD1,TRBV24-1
TGTGCCAGCAGCCAAGACAGGCTAGCGGGTCCGTATGAGCAGTTCTTC,CASSQDRLAGPYEQFF,TRBJ2-1,-,TRBD2,TRBV4-2
TGTGCCAGCAGCCAGAGTAGCGGATCTAGCACAGATACGCAGTATTTT,CASSQSSGSSTDTQYF,TRBJ2-3,-,-,TRBV7-8
TGTGCCAGCAGGGTGAGGGGAGGCCAAGAGACCCAGTACTTC,CASRVRGGQETQYF,TRBJ2-5,-,-,TRBV28
TGTGCCAGCAGCGGCCCGGGACAGGGAAGTAATTCACCCCTCCACTTT,CASSGPGQGSNSPLHF,TRBJ1-6,-,TRBD1,TRBV9
TGTGCCATCAGTGAGTCTCGACGGGATCAGCCCCAGCATTTT,CAISESRRDQPQHF,TRBJ1-5,-,-,TRBV10-3
TGTGCCAGCAGCTTAGACCCGCTAGGGGCCGGGGAGCTGTTTTTT,CASSLDPLGAGELFF,TRBJ2-2,-,-,TRBV11-2
TGTGCCAGTAAACCCACAGGGGGTAATTCACCCCTCCACTTT,CASKPTGGNSPLHF,TRBJ1-6,-,TRBD1,TRBV19
TGCGCCAGCAGCTCACTAGCGGGAGTTGAGTATGAGCAGTTCTTC,CASSSLAGVEYEQFF,TRBJ2-1,-,TRBD2,TRBV5-1
TGTGCCAGCAGCCCTTGGAGGGGTATCTATGGCTACACCTTC,CASSPWRGIYGYTF,TRBJ1-2,-,-,TRBV3-1/TRBV3-2
TGTGCCAGCTCACCTCGGAATGACAATGAGCAGTTCTTC,CASSPRNDNEQFF,TRBJ2-1,few,-,TRBV18